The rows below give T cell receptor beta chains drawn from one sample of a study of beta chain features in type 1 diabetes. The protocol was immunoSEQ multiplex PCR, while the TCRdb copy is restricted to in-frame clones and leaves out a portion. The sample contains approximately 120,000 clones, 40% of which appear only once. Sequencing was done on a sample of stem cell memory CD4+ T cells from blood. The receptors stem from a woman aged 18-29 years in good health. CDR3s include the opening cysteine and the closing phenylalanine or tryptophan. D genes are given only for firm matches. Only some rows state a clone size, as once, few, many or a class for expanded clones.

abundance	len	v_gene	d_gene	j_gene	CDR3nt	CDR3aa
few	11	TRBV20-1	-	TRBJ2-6	TGCAGTGTCGGTGGGGCCAACGTCCTGACTTTC	CSVGGANVLTF
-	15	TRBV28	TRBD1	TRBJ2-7	TGTGCCAGCAGGCTTATGGGGACAGGGAACGGCGAGCAGTACTTC	CASRLMGTGNGEQYF
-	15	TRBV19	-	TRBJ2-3	TGTGCCAGTAGTATTTATGGCCTTTTAACAGATACGCAGTATTTT	CASSIYGLLTDTQYF
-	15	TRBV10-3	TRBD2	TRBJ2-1	TGTGCCATCAGTGGGGGACTAGCGGGGTACAATGAGCAGTTCTTC	CAISGGLAGYNEQFF
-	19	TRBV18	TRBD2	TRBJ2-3	TGTGCCAGCTCACCACCGCTGGGGATGACTAGCGGAAGCACAGATACGCAGTATTTT	CASSPPLGMTSGSTDTQYF
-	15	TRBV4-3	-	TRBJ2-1	TGCGCCAGCAGCCAAAGTGGGGCCCCCTACAATGAGCAGTTCTTC	CASSQSGAPYNEQFF
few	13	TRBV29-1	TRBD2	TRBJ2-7	TGCAGCGTTTTGGCGGGGGAGATATACGAGCAGTACTTC	CSVLAGEIYEQYF
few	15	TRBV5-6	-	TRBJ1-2	TGTGCCAGCAGCTTGGCCCGGCAGGGTGGCTATGGCTACACCTTC	CASSLARQGGYGYTF
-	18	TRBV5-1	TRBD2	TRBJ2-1	TGCGCCACCCTCCCGATAGCGGGGGGAACTAGCTCCTACAATGAGCAGTTCTTC	CATLPIAGGTSSYNEQFF
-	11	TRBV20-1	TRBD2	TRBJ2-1	TGCAGTGCTAGAGCCGGGACTAATCAGTTCTTC	CSARAGTNQFF
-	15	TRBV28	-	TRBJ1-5	TGTGCCAGCAGGGGTACCGGGACACACAATCAGCCCCAGCATTTT	CASRGTGTHNQPQHF
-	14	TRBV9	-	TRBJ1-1	TGTGCCAGCAGCGCGAAGGGGCAGGTCACTGAAGCTTTCTTT	CASSAKGQVTEAFF
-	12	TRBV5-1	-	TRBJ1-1	TGCGCCAGCAGCTTGGAGGGGAATGAAGCTTTCTTT	CASSLEGNEAFF
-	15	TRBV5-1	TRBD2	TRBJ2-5	TGCGCCAGCAGCTCGAGCGGGAGCGCTGAAGAGACCCAGTACTTC	CASSSSGSAEETQYF
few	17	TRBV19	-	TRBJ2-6	TGTGCCAGTAGTATCTTGGCAGACTACTCTGGGGCCAACGTCCTGACTTTC	CASSILADYSGANVLTF
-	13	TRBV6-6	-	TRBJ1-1	TGTGCCAGCAGTCCTCGGGGGAAAGAGGGAGCTTTCTTT	CASSPRGKEGAFF